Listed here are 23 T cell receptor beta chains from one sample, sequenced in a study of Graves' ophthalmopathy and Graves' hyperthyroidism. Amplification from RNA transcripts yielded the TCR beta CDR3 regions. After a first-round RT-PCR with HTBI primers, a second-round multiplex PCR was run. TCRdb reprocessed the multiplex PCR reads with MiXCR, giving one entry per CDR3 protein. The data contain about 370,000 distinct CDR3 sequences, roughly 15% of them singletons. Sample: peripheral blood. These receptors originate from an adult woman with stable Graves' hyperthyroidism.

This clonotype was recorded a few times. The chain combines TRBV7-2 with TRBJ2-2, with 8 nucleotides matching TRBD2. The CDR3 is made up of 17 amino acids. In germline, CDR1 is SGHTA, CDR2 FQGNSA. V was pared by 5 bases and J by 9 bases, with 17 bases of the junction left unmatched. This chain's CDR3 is CASSHSLAGVPPRELFF. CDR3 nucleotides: TGTGCCAGCAGCCATAGCCTAGCGGGCGTCCCCCCCCGGGAGCTGTTTTTT.

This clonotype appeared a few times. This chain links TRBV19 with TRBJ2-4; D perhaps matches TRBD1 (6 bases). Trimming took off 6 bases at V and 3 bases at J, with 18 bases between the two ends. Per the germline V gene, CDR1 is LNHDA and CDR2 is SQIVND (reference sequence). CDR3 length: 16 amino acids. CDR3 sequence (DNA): TGTGCCAGTAGGGGGGCAGGGCCCGCTTTCAAAAACATTCAGTACTTC. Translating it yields CASRGAGPAFKNIQYF.

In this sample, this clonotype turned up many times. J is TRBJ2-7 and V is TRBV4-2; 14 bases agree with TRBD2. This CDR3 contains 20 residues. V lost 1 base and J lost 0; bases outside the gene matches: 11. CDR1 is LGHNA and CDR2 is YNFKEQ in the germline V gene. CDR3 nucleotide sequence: TGTGCCAGCAGCCAAGGGACAGCGGGACTAGCGGGAGCCTCCTCCTACGAGCAGTACTTC. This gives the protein CASSQGTAGLAGASSYEQYF.

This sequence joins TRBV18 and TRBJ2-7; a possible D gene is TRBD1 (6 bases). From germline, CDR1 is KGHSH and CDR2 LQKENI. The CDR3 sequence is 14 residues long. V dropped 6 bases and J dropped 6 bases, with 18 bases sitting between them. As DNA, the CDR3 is TGTGCCAGCTCGTCAACCGGGACAACTCGCGAGCAGTACTTC. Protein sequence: CASSSTGTTREQYF.

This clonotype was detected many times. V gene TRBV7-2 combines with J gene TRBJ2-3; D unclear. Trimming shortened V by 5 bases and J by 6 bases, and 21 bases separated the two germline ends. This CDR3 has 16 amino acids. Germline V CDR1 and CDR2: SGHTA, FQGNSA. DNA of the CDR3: TGTGCCAGCAGCACGTCCGTCGCACCAGGATCTGATACGCAGTATTTT. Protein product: CASSTSVAPGSDTQYF.

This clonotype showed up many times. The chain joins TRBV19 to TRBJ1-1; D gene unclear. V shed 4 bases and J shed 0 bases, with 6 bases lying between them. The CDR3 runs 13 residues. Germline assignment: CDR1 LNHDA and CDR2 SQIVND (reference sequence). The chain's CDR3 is CASSKMVNTEAFF. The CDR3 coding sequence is TGTGCCAGTAGTAAGATGGTGAACACTGAAGCTTTCTTT.

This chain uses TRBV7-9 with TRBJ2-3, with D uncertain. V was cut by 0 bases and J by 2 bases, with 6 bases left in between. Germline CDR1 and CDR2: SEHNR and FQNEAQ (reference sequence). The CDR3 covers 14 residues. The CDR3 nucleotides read TGTGCCAGCAGCTTAGCGGCGATCACAGATACGCAGTATTTT. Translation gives CASSLAAITDTQYF.

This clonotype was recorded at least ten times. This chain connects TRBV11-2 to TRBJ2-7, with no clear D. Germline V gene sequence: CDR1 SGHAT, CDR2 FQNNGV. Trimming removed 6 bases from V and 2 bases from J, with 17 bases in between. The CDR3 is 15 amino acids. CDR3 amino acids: CASSSSRTYTYEQYF. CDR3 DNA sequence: TGTGCCAGCAGTTCCAGTAGAACCTACACCTACGAGCAGTACTTC.

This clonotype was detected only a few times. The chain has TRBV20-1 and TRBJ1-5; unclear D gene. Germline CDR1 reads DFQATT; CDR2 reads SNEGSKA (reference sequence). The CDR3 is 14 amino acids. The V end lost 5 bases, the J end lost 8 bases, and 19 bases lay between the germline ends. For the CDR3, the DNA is TGCAGTGCTCAGATCGTGGGCTCGCGGGAGCCCCAGCATTTT. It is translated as CSAQIVGSREPQHF.

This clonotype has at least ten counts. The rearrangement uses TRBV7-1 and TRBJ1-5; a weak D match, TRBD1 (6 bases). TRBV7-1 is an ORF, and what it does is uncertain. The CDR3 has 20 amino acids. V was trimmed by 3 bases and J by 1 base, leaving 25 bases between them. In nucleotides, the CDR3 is TGTGCCAGCAGCTCGTCGATGGAATTGCACCGGGACAAAAGCAATCAGCCCCAGCATTTT. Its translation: CASSSSMELHRDKSNQPQHF.

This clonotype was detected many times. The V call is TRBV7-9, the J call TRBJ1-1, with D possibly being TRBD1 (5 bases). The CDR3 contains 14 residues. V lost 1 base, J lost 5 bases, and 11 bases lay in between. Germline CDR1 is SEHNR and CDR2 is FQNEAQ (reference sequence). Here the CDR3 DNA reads TGTGCCAGCAGCTTAGAGGGACCTGGGACTGAAGCTTTCTTT. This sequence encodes CASSLEGPGTEAFF.

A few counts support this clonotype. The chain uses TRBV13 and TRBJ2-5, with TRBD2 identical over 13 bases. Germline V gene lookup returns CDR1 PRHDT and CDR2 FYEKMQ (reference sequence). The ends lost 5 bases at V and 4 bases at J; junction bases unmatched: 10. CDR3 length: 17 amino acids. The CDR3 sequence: CASSRSGLAGVSETQYF. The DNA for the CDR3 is TGTGCCAGCAGCCGATCAGGACTAGCGGGAGTGTCAGAGACCCAGTACTTC. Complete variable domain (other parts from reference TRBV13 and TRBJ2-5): AAGVIQSPRHLIKEKRETATLKCYPIPRHDTVYWYQQGPGQDPQFLISFYEKMQSDKGSIPDRFSAQQFSDYHSELNMSSLELGDSALYFCASSRSGLAGVSETQYFGPGTRLLVL.

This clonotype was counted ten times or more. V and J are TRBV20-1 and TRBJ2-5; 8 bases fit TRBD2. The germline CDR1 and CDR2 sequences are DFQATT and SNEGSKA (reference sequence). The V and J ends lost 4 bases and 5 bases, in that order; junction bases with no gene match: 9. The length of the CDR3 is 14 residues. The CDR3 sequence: CSAIVAGRWETQYF. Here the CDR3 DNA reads TGCAGTGCTATCGTAGCGGGGAGATGGGAGACCCAGTACTTC.

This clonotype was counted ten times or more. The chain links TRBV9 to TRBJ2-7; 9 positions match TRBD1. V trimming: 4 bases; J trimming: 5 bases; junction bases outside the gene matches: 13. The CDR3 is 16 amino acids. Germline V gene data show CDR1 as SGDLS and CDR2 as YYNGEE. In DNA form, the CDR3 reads TGTGCCAGCAGCCCCCGACTCCCGGGACAGGGCAACGAGCAGTACTTC. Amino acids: CASSPRLPGQGNEQYF. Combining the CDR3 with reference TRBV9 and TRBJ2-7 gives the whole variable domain DSGVTQTPKHLITATGQRVTLRCSPRSGDLSVYWYQQSLDQGLQFLIQYYNGEERAKGNILERFSAQQFPDLHSELNLSSLELGDSALYFCASSPRLPGQGNEQYFGPGTRLTVT.

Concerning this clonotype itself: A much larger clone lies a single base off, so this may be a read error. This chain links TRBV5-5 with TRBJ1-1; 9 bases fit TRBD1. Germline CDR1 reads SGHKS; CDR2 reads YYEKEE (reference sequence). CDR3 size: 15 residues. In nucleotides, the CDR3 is TGTGCCAGCAGCCAGATAGGGACAGGGAACACTGAAGATTTCTTT. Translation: CASSQIGTGNTEDFF.

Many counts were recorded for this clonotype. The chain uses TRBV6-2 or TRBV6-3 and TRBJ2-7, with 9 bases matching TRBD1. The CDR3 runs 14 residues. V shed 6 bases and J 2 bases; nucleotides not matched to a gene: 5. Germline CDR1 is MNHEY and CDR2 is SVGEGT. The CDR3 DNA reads TGTGCCAGCAGAGGTGGGACAGGGACCTACGAGCAGTACTTC. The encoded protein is CASRGGTGTYEQYF.

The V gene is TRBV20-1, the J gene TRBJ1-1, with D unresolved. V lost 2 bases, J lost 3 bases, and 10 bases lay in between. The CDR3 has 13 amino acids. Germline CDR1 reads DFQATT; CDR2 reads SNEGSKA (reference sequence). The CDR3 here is CSARRAAYTEAFF. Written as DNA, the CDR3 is TGCAGTGCTAGACGGGCAGCTTACACTGAAGCTTTCTTT.

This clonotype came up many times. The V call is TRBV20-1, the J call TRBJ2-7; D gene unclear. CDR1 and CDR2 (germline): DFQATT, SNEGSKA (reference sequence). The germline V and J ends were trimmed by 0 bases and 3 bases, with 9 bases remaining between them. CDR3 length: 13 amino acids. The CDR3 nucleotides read TGCAGTGCTAGAGACGACCCAAACTACGAGCAGTACTTC. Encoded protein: CSARDDPNYEQYF.

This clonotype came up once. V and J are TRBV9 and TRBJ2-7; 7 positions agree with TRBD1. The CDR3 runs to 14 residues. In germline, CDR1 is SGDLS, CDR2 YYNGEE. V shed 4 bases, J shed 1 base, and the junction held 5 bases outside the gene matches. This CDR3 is CASSLTTGSYEQYF. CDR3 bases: TGTGCCAGCAGCCTCACGACAGGGTCCTACGAGCAGTACTTC.

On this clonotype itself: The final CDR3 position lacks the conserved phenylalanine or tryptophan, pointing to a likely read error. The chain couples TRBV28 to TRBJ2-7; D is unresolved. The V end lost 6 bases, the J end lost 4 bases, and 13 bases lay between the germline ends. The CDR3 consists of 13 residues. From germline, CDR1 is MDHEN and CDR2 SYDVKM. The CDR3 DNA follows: TGTGCCAGCAGCGGGCAGATCCGGTACGAGCAGTACTTG. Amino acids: CASSGQIRYEQYL.

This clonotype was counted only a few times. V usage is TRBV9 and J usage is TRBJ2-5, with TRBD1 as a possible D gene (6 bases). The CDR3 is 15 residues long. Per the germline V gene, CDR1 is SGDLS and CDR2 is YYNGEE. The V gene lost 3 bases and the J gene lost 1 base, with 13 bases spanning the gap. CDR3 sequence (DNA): TGTGCCAGCAGCGCGACAGGAAACGTCCAAGAGACCCAGTACTTC. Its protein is CASSATGNVQETQYF.

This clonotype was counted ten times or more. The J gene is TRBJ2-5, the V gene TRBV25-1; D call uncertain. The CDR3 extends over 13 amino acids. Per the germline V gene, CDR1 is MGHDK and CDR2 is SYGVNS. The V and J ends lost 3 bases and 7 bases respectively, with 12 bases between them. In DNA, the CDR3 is TGTGCCAGCAGTGACGCCAGTTCGGGGACCCAGTACTTC. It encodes CASSDASSGTQYF.

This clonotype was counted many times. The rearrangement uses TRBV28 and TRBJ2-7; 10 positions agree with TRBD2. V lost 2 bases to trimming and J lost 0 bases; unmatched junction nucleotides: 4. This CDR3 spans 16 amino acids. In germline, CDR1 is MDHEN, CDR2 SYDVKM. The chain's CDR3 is CASSLAASGGSYEQYF. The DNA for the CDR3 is TGTGCCAGCAGTTTAGCGGCTAGCGGGGGCTCCTACGAGCAGTACTTC.